This T cell receptor (beta chain) was obtained from a study of T cells expressing NK-cell markers. The overall study: Among the eight sequenced donors, seven tested HCMV-seropositive and one tested seronegative.

As the method of synthesis, 5'RACE template switching with UMIs yielded TCR beta cDNA. Reprocessing the 5' RACE reads, TCRdb reports a single entry for every CDR3 protein and omits DNA. The sample holds roughly 5,400 distinct CDR3 sequences. General observations from the study: Similarly, these clonotypes led the CD3+CD56-NKG2C+ fraction as well in a few donors. In roughly six donors, dominant CD3+CD56+NKG2C+ clonotypes ranked among the top 10 CD8+ clonotypes.

About this clonotype itself: Its specificity is not known.

Germline CDR1 is LGHNA and CDR2 is YSLEER. This CDR3 comprises 16 residues. The J gene is TRBJ2-7, the V gene TRBV4-3; TCRdb selects TRBD1, and the lack of DNA leaves this call unchecked. Sequencing was performed on blood T cells: a sorted CD56 or NKG2C T cell subset, CD4+ or CD8+ T cells, or bulk PBMC T cells (not recorded which). This TCR came from a man aged 18 to 30 in good health. This CDR3 is CASSQELSTGGNEQYF.